This T cell receptor (beta chain) was sequenced during a study of Graves' ophthalmopathy and Graves' hyperthyroidism. Diagnosis used clinical symptoms, serum thyroxine, TRAb, thyroid ultrasound and orbital computed tomography. This clonotype showed up many times. For repertoire sequencing, the TCR beta CDR3 regions were amplified from RNA transcripts. A first-round RT-PCR used HTBI primers, followed by a second-round multiplex PCR. TCRdb processed the multiplex PCR reads anew with MiXCR; each CDR3 protein has one entry. The profile shows under 350,000 distinct CDR3 sequences, about a sixth of them singletons. The source material was peripheral blood. This sequence was found in an adult man with Graves' ophthalmopathy.

DNA for the CDR3: TGTGCCAGCAGCCGGGAGGCCTATGGCTCCTACGAGCAGTACTTC. Amino acids: CASSREAYGSYEQYF. The chain carries TRBV6-1 and TRBJ2-7, with 7 bases aligning to TRBD2. The V gene's germline CDR1 is MNHNS and CDR2 SASEGT. CDR3 length: 15 amino acids. The junction had 8 bases not matched to a gene; V was cut back by 6 bases and J by 0 bases.